Following are 29 T cell receptor beta chains from one sample sequenced in a study of blood T cell repertoires in COVID-19. TCRdb keeps only in-frame clones here, not all; method: immunoSEQ multiplex PCR. Seen here are 100,000 or so clones, about three quarters observed once, and the top ten hold roughly a fifth. The sequenced sample consisted of peripheral blood. These receptors came from a woman in her 70s with acute or convalescent COVID-19.

This clone was seen more than once but under ten times. The chain combines TRBV5-4 with TRBJ1-1, with 7 bases matching TRBD1. The CDR3 has 15 residues. The germline V gene has CDR1 SGHNT and CDR2 YYREEE (reference sequence). The ends lost 0 bases at V and 3 bases at J; junction bases unmatched: 5. CDR3 in amino acids: CASSLVAGGDTEAFF. The CDR3 DNA sequence: TGTGCCAGCAGCTTGGTGGCAGGGGGTGACACTGAAGCTTTCTTT.

The chain uses TRBV15 and TRBJ2-3; the D gene is possibly TRBD1 (6 bases). This CDR3 spans 17 amino acids. Germline V gene data show CDR1 as LNHNV and CDR2 as YYDKDF (reference sequence). Trimming cost V 5 bases and J 2 bases, with 20 bases left between them. The CDR3 reads CATSRKDSYSYTDTQYF. CDR3 DNA: TGTGCCACCAGCCGGAAGGACAGCTACTCATACACAGATACGCAGTATTTT.

This chain connects TRBV6-2 or TRBV6-3 to TRBJ2-1; D is unclear. The V gene's germline CDR1 is MNHEY and CDR2 SVGEGT. This CDR3 is 15 amino acids long. V was shortened by 2 bases and J by 5 bases, with 13 bases between the two germline ends. The CDR3 DNA is TGTGCCAGCAGTTACCAGGTGAACAGTAACAATGAGCAGTTCTTC. Residues: CASSYQVNSNNEQFF.

Within the sample, this clone is medium-sized. The chain couples TRBV11-2 to TRBJ2-7; 10 bases are a match to TRBD1. V lost 3 bases and J lost 6; bases outside the gene matches: 5. The CDR3 is 14 amino acids. Germline CDR1 SGHAT, CDR2 FQNNGV. The DNA of the CDR3 is TGTGCCAGCAGCTTTGGGACAGGGGAAACCGAGCAGTACTTC. The encoded protein is CASSFGTGETEQYF.

This clone is a singleton in its sample. This chain uses TRBV4-2 with TRBJ1-1; no reliable D call. The CDR3 spans 12 residues. Germline CDR1 reads LGHNA; CDR2 reads YNFKEQ. V was pared by 4 bases and J by 1 base, with 4 bases between. This CDR3 reads CASSPGNTEAFF. Written as DNA, the CDR3 is TGTGCCAGCAGCCCAGGGAACACTGAAGCTTTCTTT.

This clone has more than one count but fewer than ten. The chain has TRBV19 and TRBJ1-2; 7 positions agree with TRBD1. V gave up 5 bases and J gave up 7 bases; unmatched junction bases: 10. Germline V lookup: CDR1 LNHDA, CDR2 SQIVND (reference sequence). The CDR3 covers 14 residues. Here the CDR3 DNA reads TGTGCCAGTAGTGCTAGCACAGGGGTTGGTGGCTACACCTTC. Its protein is CASSASTGVGGYTF.

This clone was found once. The chain couples TRBV7-2 to TRBJ2-7; a weak D match, TRBD2 (7 bases). The CDR3 has 14 residues. Germline V gives CDR1 SGHTA, CDR2 FQGNSA. Trimming removed 1 base from V and 7 bases from J, with 14 bases in between. The CDR3 nucleotides are TGTGCCAGCAGCTTAGGGGGGCGGGGGAAAGAGCAGTACTTC. It yields the protein CASSLGGRGKEQYF.

This rearrangement joins TRBV20-1 to TRBJ2-7, with a tentative D call TRBD1 (6 bases). This CDR3 region has 13 residues. Trimming removed 6 bases from V and 9 bases from J, with 21 bases in between. Germline V gene lookup returns CDR1 DFQATT and CDR2 SNEGSKA (reference sequence). The CDR3 sequence: CSASTDSRVGQYF. Here the CDR3 DNA reads TGCAGTGCAAGTACGGACAGCCGGGTAGGGCAGTACTTC.

This clone was observed a handful of times. This chain joins TRBV6-2 or TRBV6-3 and TRBJ2-7; D is possibly TRBD1 (5 bases). Trimming took off 5 bases at V and 3 bases at J, with 8 bases between the two ends. The CDR3 runs 12 residues. From germline, CDR1 is MNHEY and CDR2 SVGEGT. CDR3 sequence reads: CASSPGNYEQYF. CDR3 nucleotides: TGTGCCAGCAGTCCAGGGAACTACGAGCAGTACTTC.

This clone has a single count. The genes are TRBV3-1 (or the pseudogene TRBV3-2) and TRBJ2-1, with D maybe TRBD1 (6 bases). Germline-derived CDR1 and CDR2 are LGHDT and YNNKEL (reference sequence). This CDR3 has 13 residues. With 4 bases removed from V and 6 bases from J, the gap between germline ends came to 10 bases. The CDR3 DNA reads TGTGCCAGCAGCCTACAGGGACCCAATGAGCAGTTCTTC. Translating it yields CASSLQGPNEQFF.

Only one count was recorded for this clone. V is TRBV5-1 and J is TRBJ2-5, with TRBD1 as a possible D gene (6 bases). The V and J ends lost 4 bases and 1 base respectively, with 8 bases between them. The CDR3 runs to 13 residues. Germline CDR1 and CDR2: SGHRS and YFSETQ. The CDR3 region is CASSQGSQETQYF. DNA for the CDR3: TGCGCCAGCAGCCAGGGGAGCCAAGAGACCCAGTACTTC.

This chain uses TRBV19 with TRBJ1-2; D possibly corresponds to TRBD1 (5 bases). Germline V gene lookup returns CDR1 LNHDA and CDR2 SQIVND (reference sequence). V lost 3 bases to trimming and J lost 2 bases, with 13 bases between them. The CDR3 is 15 residues long. In nucleotides, the CDR3 is TGTGCCAGTAGTATCCCAAACAGGTGGAACTATGGCTACACCTTC. The encoded protein is CASSIPNRWNYGYTF.

The chain links TRBV4-3 to TRBJ2-7; D unresolved. The CDR3 has 13 residues. The ends were cut back, 0 bases at V and 3 bases at J, with 6 bases in the middle. CDR1 is LGHNA and CDR2 is YSLEER in the germline V gene. The CDR3 sequence is CASSQDPFYEQYF. The CDR3 nucleotides are TGCGCCAGCAGCCAAGACCCCTTCTACGAGCAGTACTTC.

This clone occurred a few times. V is TRBV7-2 and J is TRBJ2-3; 8 bases agree with TRBD2. V lost 6 bases and J lost 2; bases outside the gene matches: 4. Per germline, CDR1 SGHTA and CDR2 FQGNSA. This CDR3 region has 14 residues. CDR3 in DNA: TGTGCCAGCAGTCAGGGACTAGTCACAGATACGCAGTATTTT. Translating gives CASSQGLVTDTQYF.

The gene calls are TRBV7-2 and TRBJ1-6; D gene unclear. CDR3 length: 13 residues. Germline-derived CDR1 and CDR2 are SGHTA and FQGNSA. Trimming removed 5 bases at V and 11 bases at J, with 13 bases between. CDR3 sequence: CASSPYIAAPLHF. CDR3 bases: TGTGCCAGCAGCCCCTACATAGCCGCACCCCTCCACTTT.

This chain connects TRBV5-6 to TRBJ2-3; maybe TRBD2 (6 bases). CDR1 is SGHDT, CDR2 YYEEEE, per germline. The CDR3 contains 15 residues. V was pared by 4 bases and J by 3 bases, with 15 bases between. CDR3 sequence reads: CASSPDGTFTDTQYF. For the CDR3, the DNA is TGTGCCAGCAGCCCCGACGGGACTTTTACAGATACGCAGTATTTT.

The V call is TRBV3-1 (or the pseudogene TRBV3-2), the J call TRBJ2-7; D may be TRBD1 (6 bases). The CDR3 has 13 residues. CDR1 is LGHDT and CDR2 is YNNKEL in the germline V gene (reference sequence). The V end lost 4 bases, the J end lost 6 bases, and 13 bases lay between the germline ends. This CDR3 is CASSPPETGEQYF. The CDR3 bases are TGTGCCAGCAGCCCCCCCGAGACAGGCGAGCAGTACTTC.

The chain couples TRBV7-2 to TRBJ2-3; TRBD2 matches 11 bases. J gave up 4 bases and V 5 bases, and 5 bases lay outside the gene matches. This CDR3 spans 15 amino acids. Germline V gives CDR1 SGHTA, CDR2 FQGNSA. This chain's CDR3 is CASSVSGGGADTQYF. The CDR3 DNA reads as TGTGCCAGCAGCGTTAGCGGGGGGGGCGCAGATACGCAGTATTTT.

The J gene is TRBJ1-1, the V gene TRBV6-5; D might be TRBD1 (6 bases). The CDR3 extends over 15 amino acids. Trimming cost V 10 bases and J 1 base, with 19 bases left between them. Looked up from germline, CDR1 is MNHEY and CDR2 is SVGAGI. The CDR3 DNA follows: TGTGCCACAAAGGGGGGGGGCAGATCGAACACTGAAGCTTTCTTT. Its translation: CATKGGGRSNTEAFF.

This chain uses TRBV5-1 with TRBJ1-1, with 7 bases identical to TRBD1. The V segment lost 2 bases and the J segment 10 bases; nucleotides outside the gene matches: 8. This CDR3 comprises 13 residues. Germline CDR1 SGHRS, CDR2 YFSETQ. CDR3 sequence reads: CASSLDDRASAFF. As DNA, the CDR3 is TGCGCCAGCAGCTTAGACGACAGGGCTTCAGCTTTCTTT.

This clone came up a few times. The V call is TRBV7-9, the J call TRBJ1-1, with a possible D match to TRBD1 (6 bases). Germline CDR1 is SEHNR and CDR2 is FQNEAQ (reference sequence). Trimming left V 4 bases short and J 0 bases short, with 18 bases between. This CDR3 is built from 17 residues. CDR3 sequence: CASSSSPGQQMNTEAFF. Here the CDR3 DNA reads TGTGCCAGCAGCTCCTCTCCGGGACAACAGATGAACACTGAAGCTTTCTTT.

The chain combines TRBV27 with TRBJ2-4; maybe TRBD1 (6 bases). This CDR3 is 16 amino acids long. Germline assignment: CDR1 MNHEY and CDR2 SMNVEV (reference sequence). The V gene lost 5 bases and the J gene lost 1 base, with 15 bases spanning the gap. The CDR3: CASSSRGGGAKNIQYF. The CDR3 DNA is TGTGCCAGCAGTAGCAGGGGTGGTGGGGCCAAAAACATTCAGTACTTC.

V is TRBV3-1 (or the pseudogene TRBV3-2) and J is TRBJ1-6; TRBD1 matches 7 bases. The CDR3 spans 14 residues. The V and J ends lost 2 bases and 7 bases, in that order; junction bases with no gene match: 2. CDR1 is LGHDT, CDR2 YNNKEL, per germline (reference sequence). The CDR3 DNA is TGTGCCAGCAGCCAAAGGGACAGAAATTCACCCCTCCACTTT. This encodes CASSQRDRNSPLHF.

This chain uses TRBV5-1 with TRBJ1-1; TRBD1 is a possible D gene (5 bases). This CDR3 spans 13 amino acids. V was clipped by 4 bases and J by 1 base, with 8 bases between them. The germline gives CDR1 SGHRS, CDR2 YFSETQ. The CDR3 loop reads CASSVRENTEAFF. CDR3 nucleotide sequence: TGCGCCAGCAGCGTCAGGGAGAACACTGAAGCTTTCTTT.

The V and J genes are TRBV24-1 and TRBJ2-2; D may be TRBD2 (5 bases). Per the germline V gene, CDR1 is KGHDR and CDR2 is SFDVKD. V was pared by 10 bases and J by 5 bases, with 7 bases between. CDR3 length: 11 residues. CDR3 in amino acids: CATRATGELFF. The CDR3, as DNA: TGTGCCACGCGGGCGACCGGGGAGCTGTTTTTT.

In DNA, the CDR3 is TGTGCCAGCAGGGAAAAACAGGGGACAGCAACTAATGAAAAACTGTTTTTT. Protein product: CASREKQGTATNEKLFF. V and J are TRBV7-9 and TRBJ1-4, with 7 bases identical to TRBD1. The CDR3 spans 17 residues. Losses at the gene ends were 6 bases for V and 0 bases for J; bases not matched to a gene: 10. Germline V CDR1 and CDR2: SEHNR, FQNEAQ (reference sequence).

The chain joins TRBV14 to TRBJ1-2; TRBD1 aligns across 9 bases. The junction had 1 base not matched to a gene; V was cut back by 1 base and J by 7 bases. Germline CDR1 is SGHDN and CDR2 is FVKESK. The CDR3 consists of 13 residues. CDR3 coding DNA: TGTGCCAGCAGCCAAGTGGGACAGGGTGGCTACACCTTC. Its protein product is CASSQVGQGGYTF.

The chain links TRBV7-9 to TRBJ1-5; D not certain. The CDR3 sequence is 12 residues long. Trimming cost V 5 bases and J 4 bases, with 6 bases left between them. The germline V gene has CDR1 SEHNR and CDR2 FQNEAQ (reference sequence). CDR3 bases: TGTGCCAGCAGCGAACTGAATCAGCCCCAGCATTTT. Translation: CASSELNQPQHF.

The chain links TRBV5-6 to TRBJ2-2; D unclear. Trimming stripped 2 bases from V and 0 bases from J, with 8 bases between. The length of the CDR3 is 15 residues. Germline CDR1 SGHDT, CDR2 YYEEEE. CDR3 loop: CASSFLESNTGELFF. The CDR3 bases are TGTGCCAGCAGCTTCTTGGAGTCGAACACCGGGGAGCTGTTTTTT. The full variable domain, in which reference TRBV5-6 and TRBJ2-2 provide the parts outside the CDR3, is DAGVTQSPTHLIKTRGQQVTLRCSPKSGHDTVSWYQQALGQGPQFIFQYYEEEERQRGNFPDRFSGHQFPNYSSELNVNALLLGDSALYLCASSFLESNTGELFFGEGSRLTVL.